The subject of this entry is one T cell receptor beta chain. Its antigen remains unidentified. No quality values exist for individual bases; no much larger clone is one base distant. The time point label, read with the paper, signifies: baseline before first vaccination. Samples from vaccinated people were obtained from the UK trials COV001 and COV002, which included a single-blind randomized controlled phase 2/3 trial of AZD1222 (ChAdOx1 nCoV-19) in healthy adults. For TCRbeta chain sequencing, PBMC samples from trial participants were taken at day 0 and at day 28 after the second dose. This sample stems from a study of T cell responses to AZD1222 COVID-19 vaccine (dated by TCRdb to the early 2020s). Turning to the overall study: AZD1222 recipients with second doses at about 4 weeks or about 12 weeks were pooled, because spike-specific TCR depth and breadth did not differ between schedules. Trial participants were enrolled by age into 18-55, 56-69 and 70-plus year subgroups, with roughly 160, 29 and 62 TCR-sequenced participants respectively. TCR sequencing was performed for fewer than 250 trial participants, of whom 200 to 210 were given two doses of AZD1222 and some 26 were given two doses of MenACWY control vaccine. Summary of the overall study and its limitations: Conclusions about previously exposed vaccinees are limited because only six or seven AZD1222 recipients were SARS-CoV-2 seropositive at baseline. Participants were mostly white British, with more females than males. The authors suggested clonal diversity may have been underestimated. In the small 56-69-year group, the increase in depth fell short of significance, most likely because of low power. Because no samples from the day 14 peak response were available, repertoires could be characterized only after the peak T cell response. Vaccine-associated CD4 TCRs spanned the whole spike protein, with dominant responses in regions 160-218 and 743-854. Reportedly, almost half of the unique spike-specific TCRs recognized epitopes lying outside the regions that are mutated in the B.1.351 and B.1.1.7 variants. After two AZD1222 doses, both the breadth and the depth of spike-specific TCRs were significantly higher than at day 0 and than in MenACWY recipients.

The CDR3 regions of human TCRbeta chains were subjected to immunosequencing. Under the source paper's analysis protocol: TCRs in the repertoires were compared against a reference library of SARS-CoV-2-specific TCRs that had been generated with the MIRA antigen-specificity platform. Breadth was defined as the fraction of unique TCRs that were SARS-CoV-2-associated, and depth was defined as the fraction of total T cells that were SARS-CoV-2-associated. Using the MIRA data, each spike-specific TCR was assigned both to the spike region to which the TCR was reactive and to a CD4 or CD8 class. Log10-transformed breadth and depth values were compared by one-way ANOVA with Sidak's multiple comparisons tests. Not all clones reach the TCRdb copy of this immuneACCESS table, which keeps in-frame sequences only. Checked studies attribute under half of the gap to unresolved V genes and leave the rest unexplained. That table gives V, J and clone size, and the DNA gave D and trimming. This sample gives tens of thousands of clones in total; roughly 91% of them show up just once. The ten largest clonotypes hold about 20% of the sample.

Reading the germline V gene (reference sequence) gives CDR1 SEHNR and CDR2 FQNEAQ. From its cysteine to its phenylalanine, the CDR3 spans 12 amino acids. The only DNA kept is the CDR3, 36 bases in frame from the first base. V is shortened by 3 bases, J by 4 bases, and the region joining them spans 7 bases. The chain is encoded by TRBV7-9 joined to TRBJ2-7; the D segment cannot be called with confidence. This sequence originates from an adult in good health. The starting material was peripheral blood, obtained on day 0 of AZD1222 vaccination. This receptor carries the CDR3 CASSFRPYEQYF. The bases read TGTGCCAGCAGCTTCAGGCCTTACGAGCAGTACTTC.